This is a list of T cell receptor beta chains from one sample in a study of T-cell memory formation after mild COVID-19. TCRdb re-called the 5' RACE reads through MiXCR, storing one row per CDR3 protein. The sample consists of about 470,000 distinct CDR3 sequences, roughly 25% of them appearing once. Sequences were obtained from PBMCs or a T cell subset sorted from them (not recorded which). These receptor sequences come from an adult woman who had mild COVID-19 (a few samples of this study predate the infection). Cell type and time point are not known. The CDR3 runs from the conserved cysteine through the conserved F or W. The order of the fields is J gene, D gene, clone size, V gene, CDR3 DNA, CDR3 protein. The D gene is left open where the match is weak. Size is stated for part of the rows, as once, few or many counts, or as a class when the clone is expanded.

J gene: TRBJ2-5
D gene: TRBD1
clone size: few
V gene: TRBV9
CDR3 DNA: TGTGCCAGCAGCCCCCGGACAGGGTGGGCAGAGACCCAGTACTTC
CDR3 protein: CASSPRTGWAETQYF

J gene: TRBJ1-1
D gene: TRBD1
clone size: .
V gene: TRBV7-9
CDR3 DNA: TGTGCCAGCAGCTTGGGAACAGGGGGAGAGTTCTGGCGGAACACTGAAGCTTTCTTT
CDR3 protein: CASSLGTGGEFWRNTEAFF

J gene: TRBJ2-1
D gene: TRBD2
clone size: .
V gene: TRBV14
CDR3 DNA: TGTGCCAGCAGCCGCCCTAGCGGGAGTGGTATCGATGAGCAGTTCTTC
CDR3 protein: CASSRPSGSGIDEQFF

J gene: TRBJ1-6
D gene: .
clone size: few
V gene: TRBV12-3/TRBV12-4
CDR3 DNA: TGTGCCAGCAGTTTGCAGCGCTCCTATAATTCACCCCTCCACTTT
CDR3 protein: CASSLQRSYNSPLHF

J gene: TRBJ2-5
D gene: TRBD2
clone size: few
V gene: TRBV20-1
CDR3 DNA: TGCAGTGCTAGAGATGAACAACTAGCGGGGGGCCGGTGGGAGACCCAGTACTTC
CDR3 protein: CSARDEQLAGGRWETQYF

J gene: TRBJ2-5
D gene: TRBD2
clone size: .
V gene: TRBV3-1
CDR3 DNA: TGTGCCAGCAGGGACCTAGGACTAGCGGGGAACCAGTACTTC
CDR3 protein: CASRDLGLAGNQYF

J gene: TRBJ1-2
D gene: .
clone size: .
V gene: TRBV9
CDR3 DNA: TGTGCCAGCAGCGTAGGGGCCCGCCCGGTCACCTTC
CDR3 protein: CASSVGARPVTF

J gene: TRBJ1-1
D gene: .
clone size: .
V gene: TRBV6-1
CDR3 DNA: TGTGCCAGCAGTGAAATAGCCGTGGGGGGCGAAGTTGAAGCTTTCTTT
CDR3 protein: CASSEIAVGGEVEAFF

J gene: TRBJ2-3
D gene: TRBD2
clone size: few
V gene: TRBV7-9
CDR3 DNA: TGTGCCAGCAGCTGGGTGACTAGCGGGAGTTTCGGCACAGATACGCAGTATTTT
CDR3 protein: CASSWVTSGSFGTDTQYF

J gene: TRBJ2-4
D gene: TRBD2
clone size: .
V gene: TRBV7-2
CDR3 DNA: TGTGCCAGCAGCTTACCGGGAGGGCCGAGGAACATTCAGTACTTC
CDR3 protein: CASSLPGGPRNIQYF

J gene: TRBJ2-7
D gene: .
clone size: few
V gene: TRBV23-1
CDR3 DNA: TGCGCCAGCAGTCAAAGGGGAACCTGGAGGGGGTCCTACGAGCAGTACTTC
CDR3 protein: CASSQRGTWRGSYEQYF

J gene: TRBJ2-1
D gene: .
clone size: .
V gene: TRBV20-1
CDR3 DNA: TGCAGTGCTAGAGATGAACGGGGGGCCCACAATGAGCAGTTCTTC
CDR3 protein: CSARDERGAHNEQFF

J gene: TRBJ1-5
D gene: .
clone size: .
V gene: TRBV7-2
CDR3 DNA: TGTGCCAGCAGCCCGAAAAATCAGCCCCAGCATTTT
CDR3 protein: CASSPKNQPQHF

J gene: TRBJ2-1
D gene: .
clone size: .
V gene: TRBV4-1
CDR3 DNA: TGCGCCAGCAGCCAATCCCCGGGCAGGCCGAATGAGCAGTTCTTC
CDR3 protein: CASSQSPGRPNEQFF

J gene: TRBJ1-4
D gene: TRBD1
clone size: .
V gene: TRBV4-1
CDR3 DNA: TGCGCCAGCAGCCAACCAGGGGGGACTAATGAAAAACTGTTTTTT
CDR3 protein: CASSQPGGTNEKLFF

J gene: TRBJ2-2
D gene: TRBD1
clone size: .
V gene: TRBV19
CDR3 DNA: TGTGCCAGTTATCGCACTGGGACAGGGAAAGGTCCCGGGGAGCTGTTTTTT
CDR3 protein: CASYRTGTGKGPGELFF

J gene: TRBJ2-7
D gene: .
clone size: many
V gene: TRBV3-1
CDR3 DNA: TGTGCCAGCAGCCAAGCCCCCATAGGCGGACCGTACGAGCAGTACTTC
CDR3 protein: CASSQAPIGGPYEQYF

J gene: TRBJ1-1
D gene: .
clone size: .
V gene: TRBV6-5
CDR3 DNA: TGTGCCAGCAGTTACTACCCCGGTCGGGGCACTGAAGCTTTCTTT
CDR3 protein: CASSYYPGRGTEAFF

J gene: TRBJ2-3
D gene: TRBD2
clone size: .
V gene: TRBV24-1
CDR3 DNA: TGTGCCACCAGTGACCGCCGGTTAGCGGGGCGGTCGGATACGCAGTATTTT
CDR3 protein: CATSDRRLAGRSDTQYF

J gene: TRBJ1-6
D gene: .
clone size: few
V gene: TRBV5-6
CDR3 DNA: TGTGCCAGCAGCCGACTCCAGCGGGCGAATTCACCCCTCCACTTT
CDR3 protein: CASSRLQRANSPLHF

J gene: TRBJ1-2
D gene: .
clone size: .
V gene: TRBV9
CDR3 DNA: TGTGCCAGCAGCCCACAAGAGGGGGGGCTGGATGGCTACACCTTC
CDR3 protein: CASSPQEGGLDGYTF

J gene: TRBJ2-7
D gene: .
clone size: few
V gene: TRBV12-3/TRBV12-4
CDR3 DNA: TGTGCCAGCAGTTTATTCAGGGACTCCTACGAGCAGTACTTC
CDR3 protein: CASSLFRDSYEQYF

J gene: TRBJ2-7
D gene: .
clone size: .
V gene: TRBV4-1
CDR3 DNA: TGCGCCAGCAGCCCCACAGTAGTCTTTTCCTACGAGCAGTACTTC
CDR3 protein: CASSPTVVFSYEQYF

J gene: TRBJ2-7
D gene: TRBD2
clone size: .
V gene: TRBV29-1
CDR3 DNA: TGCAGCGGCGGACTAGCGGGAGTTCACGAGCAGTACTTC
CDR3 protein: CSGGLAGVHEQYF

J gene: TRBJ1-2
D gene: .
clone size: .
V gene: TRBV7-8
CDR3 DNA: TGTGCCAGCAGCTTAGAAGGCACGGTCAGGGGCTATGGCTACACCTTC
CDR3 protein: CASSLEGTVRGYGYTF

J gene: TRBJ1-2
D gene: TRBD1
clone size: .
V gene: TRBV12-3/TRBV12-4
CDR3 DNA: TGTGCCAGCAAGCCTCTGACCCCCGGGACAGATGCCCCCTATGGCTACACCTTC
CDR3 protein: CASKPLTPGTDAPYGYTF

J gene: TRBJ2-3
D gene: .
clone size: few
V gene: TRBV4-2
CDR3 DNA: TGTGCCAGCAGCCAAGATGGAGAGGACACAGATACGCAGTATTTT
CDR3 protein: CASSQDGEDTDTQYF

J gene: TRBJ2-1
D gene: TRBD2
clone size: .
V gene: TRBV18
CDR3 DNA: TGTGCCAGCTCACCACTAGCGGGAGAAGTCAATGAGCAGTTCTTC
CDR3 protein: CASSPLAGEVNEQFF

J gene: TRBJ2-4
D gene: .
clone size: .
V gene: TRBV5-6
CDR3 DNA: TGTGCCAGCAGCTTAAGTGACATTCAGTACTTC
CDR3 protein: CASSLSDIQYF

J gene: TRBJ1-2
D gene: .
clone size: .
V gene: TRBV27
CDR3 DNA: TGTGCCAGCAGTATCAACATGGGGCTAGGCTACACCTTC
CDR3 protein: CASSINMGLGYTF

J gene: TRBJ2-2
D gene: TRBD1
clone size: .
V gene: TRBV11-2
CDR3 DNA: TGTGCCAGCAGCTCGCGGGGGACAGGGATTGGCGGGGAGCTGTTTTTT
CDR3 protein: CASSSRGTGIGGELFF

J gene: TRBJ2-5
D gene: TRBD1
clone size: .
V gene: TRBV2
CDR3 DNA: TGTGCCACCGGGACAGGTTGGGGCCAAGAGACCCAGTACTTC
CDR3 protein: CATGTGWGQETQYF

J gene: TRBJ1-1
D gene: TRBD1
clone size: few
V gene: TRBV5-4
CDR3 DNA: TGTGCCAGCAGCCCCGCACCGACAGGGCAGAACACTGAAGCTTTCTTT
CDR3 protein: CASSPAPTGQNTEAFF

J gene: TRBJ1-6
D gene: .
clone size: few
V gene: TRBV5-1
CDR3 DNA: TGCGCCAGCAGCTTGGCGGGACAACTGGACCCCTATAATTCACCCCTCCACTTT
CDR3 protein: CASSLAGQLDPYNSPLHF

J gene: TRBJ2-7
D gene: .
clone size: .
V gene: TRBV5-5
CDR3 DNA: TGTGCCAGCAGCTTGTTCGACTCCTACGAGCAGTACTTC
CDR3 protein: CASSLFDSYEQYF

J gene: TRBJ2-1
D gene: TRBD2
clone size: many
V gene: TRBV7-9
CDR3 DNA: TGTGCCAGCAGCACAACAGTCGGGACTAGCAACAATGAGCAGTTCTTC
CDR3 protein: CASSTTVGTSNNEQFF

J gene: TRBJ2-3
D gene: .
clone size: .
V gene: TRBV11-2
CDR3 DNA: TGTGCCAGCAGCTTAGACAGAAGTAGCACAGATACGCAGTATTTT
CDR3 protein: CASSLDRSSTDTQYF

J gene: TRBJ1-1
D gene: TRBD1
clone size: many
V gene: TRBV3-1
CDR3 DNA: TGTGCCAGCAGCCACTCAGGGGGGGGCACTGAAGCTTTCTTT
CDR3 protein: CASSHSGGGTEAFF

J gene: TRBJ2-5
D gene: .
clone size: .
V gene: TRBV7-2
CDR3 DNA: TGTGCCAGCAGCTTGGACCCCCGGGCAGAGACCCAGTACTTC
CDR3 protein: CASSLDPRAETQYF

J gene: TRBJ1-1
D gene: .
clone size: .
V gene: TRBV7-3
CDR3 DNA: TGTGCCAGCAGTTTACACGGGGACACTGAAGCTTTCTTT
CDR3 protein: CASSLHGDTEAFF

J gene: TRBJ2-7
D gene: .
clone size: .
V gene: TRBV7-6
CDR3 DNA: TGTGCCAGCAGCTCTCCCGGGGATGAGGAGCAGTACTTC
CDR3 protein: CASSSPGDEEQYF

J gene: TRBJ2-1
D gene: TRBD2
clone size: .
V gene: TRBV5-4
CDR3 DNA: TGTGCCAGCAGCTTGGTTTGGCTAGCGGGAGGTACCCTCCTAGGGAATGAGCAGTTCTTC
CDR3 protein: CASSLVWLAGGTLLGNEQFF

J gene: TRBJ2-3
D gene: TRBD2
clone size: .
V gene: TRBV3-1
CDR3 DNA: TGTGCCAGCAGCCAAGATTTAGGTGGCGGGGGTGCCACAGATACGCAGTATTTT
CDR3 protein: CASSQDLGGGGATDTQYF

J gene: TRBJ1-3
D gene: .
clone size: few
V gene: TRBV10-3
CDR3 DNA: TGTGCCATCAGTGATAGTGCGAGAAGCTCTGGAAACACCATATATTTT
CDR3 protein: CAISDSARSSGNTIYF

J gene: TRBJ2-1
D gene: .
clone size: .
V gene: TRBV15
CDR3 DNA: TGTGCCACCAGCAGAGATGATCTTGGGAGTTACAATGAGCAGTTCTTC
CDR3 protein: CATSRDDLGSYNEQFF

J gene: TRBJ2-1
D gene: TRBD1
clone size: few
V gene: TRBV12-3/TRBV12-4
CDR3 DNA: TGTGCCAGCAGTACGCGAGGACAGGACAATGAGCAGTTCTTC
CDR3 protein: CASSTRGQDNEQFF

J gene: TRBJ2-7
D gene: TRBD1
clone size: few
V gene: TRBV4-1
CDR3 DNA: TGCGCCAGCAGCCAAGCGGACAGGGTAGGCTACGAGCAGTACTTC
CDR3 protein: CASSQADRVGYEQYF

J gene: TRBJ2-6
D gene: .
clone size: .
V gene: TRBV24-1
CDR3 DNA: TGTGCCACCAGTGATTCCCCCCATTCTGGGGCCAACGTCCTGACTTTC
CDR3 protein: CATSDSPHSGANVLTF

J gene: TRBJ2-7
D gene: TRBD1
clone size: few
V gene: TRBV28
CDR3 DNA: TGTGCCAGCAGTTCAACCGATTCGTGGACAGGGGTCCTAACCTACGAGCAGTACTTC
CDR3 protein: CASSSTDSWTGVLTYEQYF

J gene: TRBJ2-2
D gene: .
clone size: .
V gene: TRBV7-3
CDR3 DNA: TGTGCCAGCAGCTCCGACACCACCGGGGAGCTGTTTTTT
CDR3 protein: CASSSDTTGELFF

J gene: TRBJ2-7
D gene: .
clone size: few
V gene: TRBV19
CDR3 DNA: TGTGCCAGTAGTATGAAAACGGACTACGAGCAGTACTTC
CDR3 protein: CASSMKTDYEQYF

J gene: TRBJ2-2
D gene: .
clone size: .
V gene: TRBV9
CDR3 DNA: TGTGCCAGCAGCGTAGCGCAGGGGAACACCGGGGAGCTGTTTTTT
CDR3 protein: CASSVAQGNTGELFF